This T cell receptor (beta chain) was sequenced during a study of T cells in narcolepsy. Findings and caveats of the study: Autoreactive clone sequences were missing from some blood memory CD4+ repertoires.

This clone is medium-sized by share. The antigen is undetermined. The assay was immunoSEQ multiplex PCR, and TCRdb's table has in-frame clones only and misses some. Of over 15,000 clones in the sample, around 86% were seen once. The germline V gene has CDR1 KGHSY and CDR2 FQNENV. This CDR3 is 13 amino acids long. Trimming stripped 0 bases from V and 2 bases from J, with 5 bases between. The TCR originated in a human donor in good health. This chain joins TRBV16 and TRBJ2-7; D not certain. Sequenced material: memory (CD45RA-) CD4+ T cells from blood. CDR3 loop: CASSQSLPYEQYF. The DNA of the CDR3 is TGTGCCAGCAGCCAATCCCTCCCCTACGAGCAGTACTTC.